This T cell receptor (beta chain) was sequenced for a study of OX40 agonist ivuxolimab in advanced cancers. Study information: Cohort: 80% to 90% men, mean age roughly 60, aged roughly 20 to 79.

With baseline, cycle 4 day 1, and cycle 7 day 1 as timepoints, blood was sampled. General study findings and limits: At doses 0.1 to 3.0 mg/kg, CD4+ and CD8+ clones expanded. The average count of expanded clones was higher among CD8+ T cells than among CD4+.

Germline loops: CDR1 SGHNT, CDR2 YENEEA. The CDR3 runs to 15 residues. V shed 5 bases, J shed 5 bases, and the junction held 12 bases outside the gene matches. Measured with immunoSEQ multiplex PCR; TCRdb has only the in-frame clones, and not every one. The sample includes just over 95,000 clones, roughly 84% of them seen just once. As regards this clone: Its antigen remains unidentified.

The chain employs TRBV11-3 and TRBJ2-7, with 7 bases that match TRBD2. The sequence was obtained from an adult with an advanced solid tumor such as melanoma, head and neck, liver or kidney cancer. Sequenced here: CD4+ or CD8+ T cells sorted from blood, sampled in a trial of the OX40 agonist ivuxolimab. CDR3 nucleotides: TGTGCCAGCAGCCCATTTGGCGGGAGTGAGAACGAGCAGTACTTC. This gives the protein CASSPFGGSENEQYF.